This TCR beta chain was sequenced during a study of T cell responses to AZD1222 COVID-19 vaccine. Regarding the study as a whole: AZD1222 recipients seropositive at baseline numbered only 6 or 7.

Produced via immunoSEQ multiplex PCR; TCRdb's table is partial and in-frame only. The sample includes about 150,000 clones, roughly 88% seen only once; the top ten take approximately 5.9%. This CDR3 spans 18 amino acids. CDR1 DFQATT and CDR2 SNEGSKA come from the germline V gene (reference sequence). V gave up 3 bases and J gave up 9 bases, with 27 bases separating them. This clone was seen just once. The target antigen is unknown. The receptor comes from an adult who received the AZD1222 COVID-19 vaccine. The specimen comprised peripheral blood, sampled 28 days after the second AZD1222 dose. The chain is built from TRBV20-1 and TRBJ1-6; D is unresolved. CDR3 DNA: TGCAGTGCTAGTAGTATGGGTGTCGACCGGTCAAGAGGTTCACCCCTCCACTTT. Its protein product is CSASSMGVDRSRGSPLHF.